This is a list of T cell receptor beta chains from one sample in a study of T-cell reconstitution after alpha-beta-depleted transplantation in children. MiXCR, run by TCRdb on the PCR reads, gives a single entry per CDR3 protein. Of 450,000 to 600,000 distinct CDR3 sequences detected, over 25% appear once; the ten largest clones hold 2% to 2.5%. Sequenced here: PBMCs from the stem cell graft donor, sampled from the stem cell graft. These receptors all stem from a human donor who donated a stem cell graft to a child with aplastic anemia. Both conserved end residues are part of each CDR3. D genes are given only for firm matches. Expanded clones are given a class, and other clones once, few, many or no size at all.

clone size: few
D gene: TRBD2
V gene: TRBV20-1
J gene: TRBJ2-7
CDR3 length: 15
CDR3 DNA: TGCAGTGCTAGAGATCGGGCGGGAGGGCCCTACGAGCAGTACTTC
CDR3 protein: CSARDRAGGPYEQYF

clone size: NA
D gene: TRBD2
V gene: TRBV20-1
J gene: TRBJ2-5
CDR3 length: 15
CDR3 DNA: TGCAGTGCTAGAGCGCTAGCGGGTGTCCAAGAGACCCAGTACTTC
CDR3 protein: CSARALAGVQETQYF

clone size: NA
D gene: NA
V gene: TRBV24-1
J gene: TRBJ1-2
CDR3 length: 13
CDR3 DNA: TGTGCCACCAGTGTCAGAAACGGCTATGGCTACACCTTC
CDR3 protein: CATSVRNGYGYTF

clone size: NA
D gene: NA
V gene: TRBV12-3/TRBV12-4
J gene: TRBJ1-6
CDR3 length: 14
CDR3 DNA: TGTGCCAGCAGGGGGACCGCAACCAATTCACCCCTCCACTTT
CDR3 protein: CASRGTATNSPLHF

clone size: many
D gene: NA
V gene: TRBV5-1
J gene: TRBJ2-3
CDR3 length: 15
CDR3 DNA: TGCGCCAGCAGTCAGCCTACAGGGACCACAGATACGCAGTATTTT
CDR3 protein: CASSQPTGTTDTQYF

clone size: once
D gene: NA
V gene: TRBV6-5
J gene: TRBJ2-1
CDR3 length: 13
CDR3 DNA: TGTGCCAGCAGTTCCGGTTGGTACAATGAGCAGTTCTTC
CDR3 protein: CASSSGWYNEQFF

clone size: NA
D gene: NA
V gene: TRBV5-4
J gene: TRBJ1-2
CDR3 length: 13
CDR3 DNA: TGTGCCAGCAGCGTTAATAGCAACTATGGCTACACCTTC
CDR3 protein: CASSVNSNYGYTF

clone size: NA
D gene: TRBD1
V gene: TRBV20-1
J gene: TRBJ2-7
CDR3 length: 13
CDR3 DNA: TGCAGTGCTGGACAGGGTTCCTCCTACGAGCAGTACTTC
CDR3 protein: CSAGQGSSYEQYF

clone size: NA
D gene: NA
V gene: TRBV20-1
J gene: TRBJ2-3
CDR3 length: 14
CDR3 DNA: TGCAGTGCGTGGGGGGTTCTGGGCACAGATACGCAGTATTTT
CDR3 protein: CSAWGVLGTDTQYF

clone size: NA
D gene: TRBD2
V gene: TRBV20-1
J gene: TRBJ2-1
CDR3 length: 15
CDR3 DNA: TGCAGTGCTCTACCCGGGACTAGCGGCTACAATGAGCAGTTCTTC
CDR3 protein: CSALPGTSGYNEQFF

clone size: few
D gene: NA
V gene: TRBV27
J gene: TRBJ2-7
CDR3 length: 14
CDR3 DNA: TGTGCCAGCAGTCCCCTGGACAGCCCCTACGAGCAGTACTTC
CDR3 protein: CASSPLDSPYEQYF

clone size: NA
D gene: NA
V gene: TRBV20-1
J gene: TRBJ1-1
CDR3 length: 15
CDR3 DNA: TGCAGTGCCCTGGACCCGGTACACGGGAACACTGAAGCTTTCTTT
CDR3 protein: CSALDPVHGNTEAFF

clone size: NA
D gene: TRBD2
V gene: TRBV24-1
J gene: TRBJ2-1
CDR3 length: 15
CDR3 DNA: TGTGCCACCAGCGCAGCTAGCGGGGTCTACAATGAGCAGTTCTTC
CDR3 protein: CATSAASGVYNEQFF

clone size: few
D gene: TRBD2
V gene: TRBV19
J gene: TRBJ2-1
CDR3 length: 19
CDR3 DNA: TGTGCCAGTAGTATATCTAGCGGGAGATTAAAGGCCACCCACAATGAGCAGTTCTTC
CDR3 protein: CASSISSGRLKATHNEQFF

clone size: NA
D gene: TRBD2
V gene: TRBV7-2
J gene: TRBJ2-3
CDR3 length: 15
CDR3 DNA: TGTGCCAGCAGCCAAGCGGGAGTGGGCACAGATACGCAGTATTTT
CDR3 protein: CASSQAGVGTDTQYF

clone size: NA
D gene: TRBD2
V gene: TRBV7-3
J gene: TRBJ2-1
CDR3 length: 15
CDR3 DNA: TGTGCCAGCAGCCTACTTAGCGGGACCCACAATGAGCAGTTCTTC
CDR3 protein: CASSLLSGTHNEQFF